Below are 2 T cell receptor beta chains sequenced from a single sample in a study of T cells after yellow fever vaccination. TCRdb processed the 5' RACE reads anew with MiXCR; each CDR3 protein has one entry. The table shows a few hundred thousand distinct CDR3 sequences, with roughly 8% occurring only once. The specimen comprised PBMCs, sampled more than 35 days after the first yellow fever vaccination. All receptors derive from a young man who received the YFV17D yellow fever vaccine.

This rearrangement joins TRBV12-3 or TRBV12-4 to TRBJ1-4; D might be TRBD1 (5 bases). Trimming took off 4 bases at V and 8 bases at J, with 20 bases between the two ends. The CDR3 contains 16 residues. The CDR3 region is CASSSRPGRGVEKLFF. The CDR3 bases are TGTGCCAGCAGTTCACGCCCGGGGAGGGGAGTAGAAAAACTGTTTTTT.

V gene TRBV6-1 combines with J gene TRBJ1-1; 7 bases agree with TRBD1. CDR3 length: 15 residues. Germline lookup yields CDR1 MNHNS and CDR2 SASEGT. V was pared by 8 bases and J by 1 base, with 10 bases of the junction left unmatched. Here the CDR3 reads CASLNRQGSNTEAFF. The CDR3, as DNA: TGTGCCAGCTTAAACCGACAGGGTTCGAACACTGAAGCTTTCTTT.